This TCR beta chain was recovered during a study of cytomegalovirus exposure and HLA in healthy donors. Notes on the study in general: Published work reported that the classifier diagnosed cytomegalovirus status with high specificity and sensitivity. Listed as cytomegalovirus-associated were 150 or so TCR beta chains.

As to this clone: What it binds is unknown.

The data were produced by immunoSEQ multiplex PCR, yet TCRdb's version contains in-frame clones alone and is incomplete. Seen here are about 73,000 clones, approximately 90% observed once, and the top ten hold 3.5% to 4%. Per the germline V gene, CDR1 is SGHRS and CDR2 is YFSETQ. Trimming removed 1 base at V and 5 bases at J, with 9 bases between. This CDR3 comprises 14 residues. It was the roughly 120-subject validation cohort, separate from the approximately 700-subject first cohort, to which the donors belonged. The sample was PBMCs. The receptor was derived from a young woman in good health and CMV-seropositive. The chain has TRBV5-1 and TRBJ1-4, with D unresolved. The chain's CDR3 is CASSLTQTNEKLFF. DNA of the CDR3: TGCGCCAGCAGCTTGACACAGACGAATGAAAAACTGTTTTTT.